This T cell receptor beta chain appears in the sequencing data of a study of regulatory T cells in long-lasting Graves disease. Overall study: New Graves' disease cases had less than 3 months of antithyroid drugs.

Time point meaning: newly diagnosed GD, antithyroid drugs for less than 3 months. Researchers made the TCR library from RNA that was extracted from PBMCs. Germline-derived CDR1 and CDR2 are GTSNPN and SVGIG (reference sequence). The CDR3 has 14 residues. The V end was cut by 0 bases, the J end by 3 bases, with 9 bases between. Libraries of TCR beta came from iRepertoire HTBI primers plus Arm-PCR of CDR3 regions. TCRdb itself ran the multiplex PCR reads through MiXCR, one entry per CDR3 protein. Among a few hundred thousand distinct CDR3 sequences listed, 18% were seen once. This clonotype was counted at least ten times.

The TCR comes from a female donor with Graves disease. Material: peripheral blood mononuclear cells (PBMCs), obtained at new diagnosis, from a patient treated with antithyroid drugs. The V and J genes are TRBV30 and TRBJ1-5; D gene unclear. CDR3 DNA sequence: TGTGCCTGGAGTGTCGGACCGATCAATCAGCCCCAGCATTTT. This encodes CAWSVGPINQPQHF.